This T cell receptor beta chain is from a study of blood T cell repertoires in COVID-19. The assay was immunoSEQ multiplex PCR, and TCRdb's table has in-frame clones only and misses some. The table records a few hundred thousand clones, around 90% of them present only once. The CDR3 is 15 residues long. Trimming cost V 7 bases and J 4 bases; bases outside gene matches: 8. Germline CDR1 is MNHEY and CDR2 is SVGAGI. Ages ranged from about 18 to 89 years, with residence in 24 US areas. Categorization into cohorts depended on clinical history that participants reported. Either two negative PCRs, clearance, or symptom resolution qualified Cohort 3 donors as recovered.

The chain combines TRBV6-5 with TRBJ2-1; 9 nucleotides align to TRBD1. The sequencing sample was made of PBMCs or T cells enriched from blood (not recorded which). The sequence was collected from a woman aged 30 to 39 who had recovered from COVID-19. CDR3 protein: CASKTGTGIYNEQFF. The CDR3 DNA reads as TGTGCCAGCAAAACCGGGACAGGGATATACAATGAGCAGTTCTTC.